This TCR beta chain was identified in a study of OX40 agonist ivuxolimab in advanced cancers. Study at large: Six ivuxolimab dose levels, 0.01 to 10 mg/kg, were given intravenously every 2 weeks. Cancers in dose escalation were hepatocellular, melanoma, renal cell and head and neck. The study, taken as a whole, reports: Dosing at 0.1 to 3.0 mg/kg was accompanied by clonal expansion of CD4+ and CD8+ blood T cells by week 6.

As regards this clone: Its antigen is not known.

The table came from immunoSEQ multiplex PCR; TCRdb's copy has only in-frame clones and leaves some out. The data hold tens of thousands of clones, with 75% to 90% observed a single time. V was shortened by 5 bases and J by 2 bases, with 11 bases between the two germline ends. CDR1 is SGHAT and CDR2 is FQNNGV in the germline V gene. This CDR3 comprises 14 residues. The input for sequencing was CD4+ or CD8+ T cells sorted from blood, taken in a trial of the OX40 agonist ivuxolimab. The receptor comes from an adult with an advanced solid tumor such as melanoma, head and neck, liver or kidney cancer. This sequence joins TRBV11-2 and TRBJ2-3; D gene uncertain. The CDR3 spells CASSPWGYTDTQYF. DNA for the CDR3: TGTGCCAGCAGCCCCTGGGGATACACAGATACGCAGTATTTT.